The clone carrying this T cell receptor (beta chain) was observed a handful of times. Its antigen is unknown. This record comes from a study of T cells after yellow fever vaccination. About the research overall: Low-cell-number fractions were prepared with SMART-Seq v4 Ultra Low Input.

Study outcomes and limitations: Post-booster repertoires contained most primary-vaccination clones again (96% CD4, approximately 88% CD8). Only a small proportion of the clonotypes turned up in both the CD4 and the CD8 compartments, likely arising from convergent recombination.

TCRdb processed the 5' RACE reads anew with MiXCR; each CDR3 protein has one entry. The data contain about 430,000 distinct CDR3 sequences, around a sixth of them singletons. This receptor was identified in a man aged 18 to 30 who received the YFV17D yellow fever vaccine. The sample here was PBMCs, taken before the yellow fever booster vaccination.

The CDR3 DNA reads TGTGCCAGCAGCCCGGGACAGTCCGACTATGGCTACACCTTC. Amino acids: CASSPGQSDYGYTF. The chain uses TRBV7-2 and TRBJ1-2, with TRBD1 matching 7 bases. J lost 3 bases, V lost 5 bases, and 6 bases had no gene match. The germline CDR1 and CDR2 sequences are SGHTA and FQGNSA. The CDR3 loop spans 14 amino acids. The complete variable domain, with remaining parts taken from reference TRBV7-2 and TRBJ1-2, reads GAGVSQSPSNKVTEKGKDVELRCDPISGHTALYWYRQSLGQGLEFLIYFQGNSAPDKSGLPSDRFSAERTGGSVSTLTIQRTQQEDSAVYLCASSPGQSDYGYTFGSGTRLTVV.